This T cell receptor (beta chain) originates from a study of blood T cells in healthy people across ages (dated by TCRdb to the mid-2010s). Background for the entire study: Template switching captured roughly one uniquely barcoded TCR beta cDNA molecule per two T cells in model experiments. Age-related changes in TCR beta repertoire diversity were measured in the study by deep sequencing normalized with unique cDNA molecular identifiers. Donors were grouped into four age groups: young (average roughly 17 years), middle-aged (39), aged (62) and long-lived (about 89). To avoid experimental bias, donors of different ages were spread randomly across the sequencing lanes. Using the same blood draw, the study looked at two additional independent replicas of 1 million unique cDNA reads for two donors, one aged 18 to 30 and the other aged 80 or older.

From its cysteine to its phenylalanine, the CDR3 spans 14 amino acids. Here the CDR3 DNA is all that survives: 42 bases in frame from base 1. The trim is 7 bases for V and 7 bases for J, with a gap of 15 bases between the germline ends. Looking up the germline V gene yields CDR1 SGHDT and CDR2 YYEEEE. Libraries were constructed by 5' RACE. The sample was run on an Illumina HiSeq 2500. A second PCR of about 7 to 12 cycles was run with a J-beta primer mix and a sample-barcoded 5' primer. A template-switch 5' adaptor carrying 12 random nucleotides introduced a unique molecular identifier onto each TCR beta cDNA molecule. Each sample yielded at least 2.5 million CDR3-containing paired-end reads. All of the RNA was converted into first-strand cDNA using the Mint cDNA synthesis kit, with a TRBC-specific oligonucleotide serving as the primer. After uracil-DNA glycosylase treatment, a first 18-cycle PCR used universal primers M1SS and BC2_uni_R on all cDNA. From the authors' description of their analysis: Each sample was normalized by randomly selecting 1 million high-quality reads, each carrying a distinct molecular identifier. Reads sharing molecular identifiers were discarded rather than binned into consensus sequences. CDR3 identification, clonotype clustering and error correction used MiTCR with a Q25 quality threshold and the strictest error-elimination algorithm. A nonparametric unseen species model with Euler transformation was used to estimate a lower bound on total TCR beta diversity. TCRdb's own reprocessing of the public reads used fastp at Q25 and MiXCR and kept productive beta chains. Rows are unified per CDR3 protein, each entry keeping the most common DNA and genes. For this entry, the V and J calls and clone size follow TCRdb and not the study's own pipeline. A total of some 1.5 million distinct CDR3 sequences appear in this sample, 28% of them only once. The ten biggest clones cover more than 6% of the sample.

Broader findings and caveats from the paper: Observed TCR beta diversity per million T cells fell roughly linearly with age, and a significant reduction was already apparent by age roughly 40. Observed TCR beta diversity correlated strongly with the percentage of naive T cells measured by flow cytometry. Estimates of total diversity from one million sequenced T cells were regarded as lower bounds and underestimates. Compared with the aged group, more naive CD4+ T cells, fewer expanded clones and increased TCR diversity were shown by the long-lived group, suggesting age selection. Conclusive comparison of naive and antigen-experienced compartments was prevented by the profiling of bulk unsorted PBMCs. Donor CMV infection status was unknown, potentially confounding age-related changes in expanded clonotypes.

With respect to this clonotype: There is no known antigen for this receptor. Per-base quality was not reported, and no clone a single base away is much larger than it.

Systemically healthy Caucasian individuals from Russia, 35 to 50 in total and aged roughly 6 to 100 years, were included as donors. Each donor gave ten milliliters of peripheral blood, drawn into EDTA-treated Vacutainer tubes. Ficoll-Paque density-gradient centrifugation was used to isolate PBMCs, with at least 6 million per sample. Total RNA, at least 6 micrograms per sample, was extracted from PBMCs with Trizol reagent. For every donor, an aliquot of PBMCs went through flow cytometry to measure the percentages of naive CD45RAhigh/CD27high T cells. The sample taken for sequencing was blood. The receptor was derived from a woman in her 30s in good health. The chain was built from TRBV5-6 and TRBJ1-6, and perhaps TRBD1 as D gene, on 5 matching bases. The CDR3 protein is CASSERGSNSPLHF. The DNA reads as follows: TGTGCCAGCTCCGAACGGGGCTCGAATTCACCCCTCCACTTT.